The 12 T cell receptor beta chains presented below share a single source sample, sequenced in a study of cytomegalovirus exposure and HLA in healthy donors. The PCR contained 60 Vbeta and 13 Jbeta primers. The table came from immunoSEQ multiplex PCR; TCRdb's copy has only in-frame clones and leaves some out. The sample records some 170,000 clones, under 85% being singletons. What was sequenced was PBMCs. Source of these receptors: a human donor in good health.

The chain joins TRBV7-2 to TRBJ1-6, with 8 bases fitting TRBD1. Germline V gene sequence: CDR1 SGHTA, CDR2 FQGNSA. The junction had 6 bases not matched to a gene; V was cut back by 1 base and J by 7 bases. The CDR3 extends over 16 amino acids. The CDR3 nucleotides are TGTGCCAGCAGCTTAGAACCAGGGGGCAGGAATTCACCCCTCCACTTT. Encoded protein: CASSLEPGGRNSPLHF.

Only a few counts were recorded for this clone. The J gene is TRBJ2-5, the V gene TRBV2, with a tentative D call TRBD1 (5 bases). The DNA end is a closer match to TRBJ2-7, so the J assignment may be wrong. CDR1 is SNHLY, CDR2 FYNNEI, per germline. The CDR3 runs 14 residues. The CDR3 loop is CASSPTVFTYEQYF. In nucleotides, the CDR3 is TGTGCCAGCAGCCCGACAGTCTTTACCTACGAGCAGTACTTC.

The chain combines TRBV27 with TRBJ2-7; perhaps TRBD1 as D (5 bases). The CDR3 is 12 residues long. V was cut by 8 bases and J by 1 base, with 9 bases left in between. Germline V gene sequence: CDR1 MNHEY, CDR2 SMNVEV (reference sequence). The CDR3 sequence is CASPKGSYEQYF. CDR3 coding DNA: TGTGCCAGCCCGAAGGGGTCCTACGAGCAGTACTTC.

This chain connects TRBV7-5 to TRBJ2-7; TRBD2, the table's D call, lacks a check against the DNA. TRBV7-5 is an annotated pseudogene. This CDR3 spans 19 amino acids. CDR3 sequence: CARSQNGGTLPARGGEQYF. The CDR3 coding sequence is TGTGCCAGAAGTCAAAACGGAGGGACACTCCCGGCCCGGGGGGGGGAGCAGTACTTC.

The chain couples TRBV7-3 to TRBJ2-1, with 7 nucleotides matching TRBD1. V was clipped by 4 bases and J by 0 bases; unmatched bases: 6. This CDR3 region has 16 residues. CDR1 and CDR2 from the germline V gene are SGHTA and FQGTGA. Here the CDR3 reads CASSSPDRVSYNEQFF. The CDR3 nucleotides are TGTGCCAGCAGCTCCCCCGACAGGGTCTCCTACAATGAGCAGTTCTTC.

J is TRBJ1-5 and V is TRBV10-3, with D unclear. The CDR3 extends over 15 amino acids. In germline, CDR1 is ENHRY, CDR2 SYGVKD. Trimming shortened V by 2 bases and J by 0 bases, and 8 bases separated the two germline ends. CDR3 nucleotide sequence: TGTGCCATCAGTGAGCCAGATTATAGCAATCAGCCCCAGCATTTT. Translating gives CAISEPDYSNQPQHF.

This chain joins TRBV7-2 and TRBJ1-4, with a weak D call TRBD1 (6 bases). CDR3 size: 15 residues. V was clipped by 5 bases and J by 10 bases, with 20 bases between them. CDR1 is SGHTA, CDR2 FQGNSA, per germline. The CDR3 DNA follows: TGTGCCAGCAGCCCAAGCAACAGGGATCGAGGAAAACTGTTTTTT. This encodes CASSPSNRDRGKLFF. Together with reference TRBV7-2 and TRBJ1-4, the CDR3 gives the full variable domain: GAGVSQSPSNKVTEKGKDVELRCDPISGHTALYWYRQSLGQGLEFLIYFQGNSAPDKSGLPSDRFSAERTGGSVSTLTIQRTQQEDSAVYLCASSPSNRDRGKLFFGSGTQLSVL.

V gene TRBV6-1 combines with J gene TRBJ1-4, with a tentative D call TRBD1 (5 bases). V was pared by 4 bases and J by 7 bases, with 16 bases between. Germline values: CDR1 MNHNS, CDR2 SASEGT. The CDR3 is 15 amino acids. The CDR3 reads CASSVGEGLSEKLFF. The CDR3 nucleotides are TGTGCCAGCAGTGTAGGGGAGGGGCTGAGTGAAAAACTGTTTTTT.

The chain employs TRBV7-6 and TRBJ2-3; the match to TRBD2 covers 10 bases. Germline V CDR1 and CDR2: SGHVS, FNYEAQ. The CDR3 has 18 residues. The junction had 8 bases not matched to a gene; V was cut back by 2 bases and J by 0 bases. Here the CDR3 reads CASSLLSGGAYSTDTQYF. CDR3 nucleotides: TGTGCCAGCAGCTTACTCAGCGGGGGGGCGTATAGCACAGATACGCAGTATTTT.

This clone was observed a single time. This chain links TRBV10-3 with TRBJ2-7, with 7 positions matching TRBD1. The CDR3 loop spans 12 amino acids. The trim removed 9 bases at V and 2 bases at J, leaving 4 bases unmatched. The V gene's germline CDR1 is ENHRY and CDR2 SYGVKD. The DNA of the CDR3 is TGTGCCATTGGACAGGAAACCTACGAGCAGTACTTC. Protein: CAIGQETYEQYF.

This chain uses TRBV7-9 with TRBJ2-3; TRBD2 aligns across 10 bases. This CDR3 spans 15 amino acids. Germline V lookup: CDR1 SEHNR, CDR2 FQNEAQ (reference sequence). V was pared by 2 bases and J by 1 base, with 0 bases of the junction left unmatched. As DNA, the CDR3 is TGTGCCAGCAGCTTAACTAGCGGGGGCACAGATACGCAGTATTTT. It codes for CASSLTSGGTDTQYF.

This sequence joins TRBV25-1 and TRBJ1-1; D is unclear. The CDR3 contains 12 residues. CDR1 is MGHDK and CDR2 is SYGVNS in the germline V gene. Trimming removed 7 bases from V and 1 base from J, with 7 bases in between. CDR3 loop: CASKSGNTEAFF. The DNA for the CDR3 is TGTGCCAGCAAGTCGGGGAACACTGAAGCTTTCTTT.